This TCR beta chain was captured by sequencing in a study of cytomegalovirus exposure and HLA in healthy donors. As regards this clone: Its antigen is currently unknown.

Study-wide results and limits: One cluster of highly shared sequence variants probably arose as a sequencing artifact. Prior analysis indicated that the majority of TCR beta V segments exhibited productivity approximately 90% or approximately 30% of the time.

The study ran its PCR with 60 Vbeta and 13 Jbeta primers. As handled by the study authors: In a later analysis, of 80 million to 90 million unique beta chains, roughly 10 million appeared in at least two donors. Generated by immunoSEQ multiplex PCR, the TCRdb table keeps only in-frame clones and is missing some. V and J calls and clone size come straight from that table; D and trimming were deduced from the DNA. Of around 69,000 clones in the sample, approximately 67% were seen once. J was trimmed by 9 bases and V by 11 bases; bases with no gene match: 13. Germline V gene lookup returns CDR1 MNHNS and CDR2 SASEGT. The CDR3 has 14 residues.

This clonotype was sampled from a man in his forties in good health and CMV-seropositive. Source material: PBMCs. The chain recombines TRBV6-1 with TRBJ2-4; 10 bases are a match to TRBD1. The CDR3 region has the DNA TGTGCCCTAACTCGGGACAGGGGATGGGGCATTCAGTACTTC. It specifies CALTRDRGWGIQYF.